What follows are 6 T cell receptor beta chains derived from one specimen sequenced in a study of shared clonotypes between healthy human individuals (dated by TCRdb to the early 2020s). Receptor amplification or capture employed the immunoSEQ multiplex PCR assay. Imported from immuneACCESS, the table was reduced by TCRdb to in-frame sequences with V and J called. These copies leave out some clones; in studies compared against another copy, an unresolved V gene accounts for under half, and the cause of the remainder is not known. This sample gives about 690,000 clones in total; about 92% of them show up just once. About a third of the sample is taken by the ten largest. Sequencing used memory CD8+ T cells from PBMCs. The cell subset or site label here, explained by the study, means: CD45RO+ cells pooled with CCR7-negative TemRA cells. The receptors come from a young man in good health. Some clones in this sample may be carry-over from other donors' samples.

The gene calls are TRBV4-3 and TRBJ1-1; tentatively, D is TRBD1 (5 bases). The V gene lost 0 bases and the J gene lost 11 bases, with 19 bases spanning the gap. Germline loops: CDR1 LGHNA, CDR2 YSLEER. The CDR3 extends over 15 amino acids. CDR3 amino acids: CASSQDGARDSAAFF. The CDR3 region has the DNA TGCGCCAGCAGCCAAGATGGGGCCCGGGATTCGGCCGCTTTCTTT.

In its sample, this clone was seen once. The CDR3 DNA is TGTGCCAGCAGTTTCCGAAGACGGAGCTCCTACAATGAGCAGTTCTTC. This gives the protein CASSFRRRSSYNEQFF. The V call is TRBV27, the J call TRBJ2-1; D gene ambiguous. This CDR3 is built from 16 residues. Germline assignment: CDR1 MNHEY and CDR2 SMNVEV (reference sequence). V dropped 3 bases and J dropped 0 bases, with 12 bases sitting between them.

The chain uses TRBV19 and TRBJ2-3, with D perhaps matching TRBD1 or TRBD2 (6 bases each). The V and J ends lost 5 bases and 2 bases respectively, with 14 bases between them. CDR3 length equals 15 residues. Germline CDR1 is LNHDA and CDR2 is SQIVND (reference sequence). CDR3 protein: CASSARGTITDTQYF. The CDR3 nucleotides read TGTGCCAGTAGTGCACGCGGGACAATCACAGATACGCAGTATTTT.

This chain joins TRBV25-1 and TRBJ1-1; 8 nucleotides agree with TRBD1. Germline values: CDR1 MGHDK, CDR2 SYGVNS. The CDR3 is 13 amino acids. V trimming: 6 bases; J trimming: 5 bases; junction bases outside the gene matches: 5. Here the CDR3 DNA reads TGTGCCAGCAGGGAAACAGGGGGGACTGAAGCTTTCTTT. This encodes CASRETGGTEAFF.

This chain connects TRBV7-9 to TRBJ2-1; D remains unclear. CDR3 length: 12 residues. From germline, CDR1 is SEHNR and CDR2 FQNEAQ (reference sequence). The V gene lost 5 bases and the J gene lost 6 bases, with 8 bases spanning the gap. The CDR3 reads CASSPRLNEQFF. DNA for the CDR3: TGTGCCAGCAGCCCACGCCTCAATGAGCAGTTCTTC. Variable domain in full (rest from reference TRBV7-9 and TRBJ2-1): DTGVSQNPRHKITKRGQNVTFRCDPISEHNRLYWYRQTLGQGPEFLTYFQNEAQLEKSRLLSDRFSAERPKGSFSTLEIQRTEQGDSAMYLCASSPRLNEQFFGPGTRLTVL.

V gene TRBV5-6 combines with J gene TRBJ1-3; D is undetermined. The CDR3 sequence is 14 residues long. CDR1 is SGHDT, CDR2 YYEEEE, per germline. V gave up 6 bases and J gave up 3 bases, with 13 bases separating them. The CDR3 here is CASKSTGFGNTIYF. The DNA of the CDR3 is TGTGCCAGCAAATCGACGGGGTTTGGAAACACCATATATTTT.